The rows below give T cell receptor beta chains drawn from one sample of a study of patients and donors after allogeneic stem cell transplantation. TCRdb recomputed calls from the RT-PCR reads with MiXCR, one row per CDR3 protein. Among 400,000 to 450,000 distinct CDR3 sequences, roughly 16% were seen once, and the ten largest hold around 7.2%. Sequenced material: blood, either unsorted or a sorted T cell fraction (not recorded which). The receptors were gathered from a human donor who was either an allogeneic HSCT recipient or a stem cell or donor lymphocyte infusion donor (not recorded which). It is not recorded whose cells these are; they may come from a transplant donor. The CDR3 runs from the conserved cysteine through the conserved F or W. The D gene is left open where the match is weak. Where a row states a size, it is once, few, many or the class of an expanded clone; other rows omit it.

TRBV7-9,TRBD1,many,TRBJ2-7,CASSPLDRRRYEQYF,TGTGCCAGCAGCCCCCTGGACAGGCGACGCTACGAGCAGTACTTC
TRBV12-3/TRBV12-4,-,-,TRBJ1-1,CASSFGGRVTEAFF,TGTGCCAGCAGTTTCGGGGGGAGAGTTACTGAAGCTTTCTTT
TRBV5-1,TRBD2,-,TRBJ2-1,CASSLLASGLNNEQFF,TGCGCCAGCAGCTTGCTGGCTAGCGGGCTGAACAATGAGCAGTTCTTC
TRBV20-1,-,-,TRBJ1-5,CSPRAGAHRGYQPQHF,TGCAGTCCCCGGGCGGGGGCCCACCGTGGGTATCAGCCCCAGCATTTT
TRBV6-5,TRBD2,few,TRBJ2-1,CASSYYPLGLANYNEQFF,TGTGCCAGCAGTTACTATCCACTCGGACTAGCGAATTACAATGAGCAGTTCTTC
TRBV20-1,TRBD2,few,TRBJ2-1,CSARGRLAVIRDEQFF,TGCAGTGCTAGAGGGCGGCTAGCGGTTATTAGGGATGAGCAGTTCTTC
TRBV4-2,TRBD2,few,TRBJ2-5,CASSQGTGSGGGTQYF,TGTGCCAGCAGCCAAGGGACCGGCTCCGGCGGGGGGACCCAGTACTTC
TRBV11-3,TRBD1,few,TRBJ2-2,CASSPATGKPGELFF,TGTGCCAGCAGCCCCGCGACAGGGAAACCCGGGGAGCTGTTTTTT
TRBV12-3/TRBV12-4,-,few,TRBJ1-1,CASSLATGASTEAFF,TGTGCCAGCAGTTTAGCGACGGGGGCCAGTACTGAAGCTTTCTTT
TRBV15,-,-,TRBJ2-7,CATSSLPDAGSEQYF,TGTGCCACCAGCAGCCTACCCGACGCAGGGTCCGAGCAGTACTTC
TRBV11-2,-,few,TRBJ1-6,CASSFSSSNSPLHF,TGTGCCAGCAGCTTTTCGAGTTCTAATTCACCCCTCCACTTT
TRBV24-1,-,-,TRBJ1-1,CATSGGQLNTEAFF,TGTGCCACCAGTGGGGGACAATTGAACACTGAAGCTTTCTTT
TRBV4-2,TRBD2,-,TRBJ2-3,CASSHPASGLAGVADTQYF,TGTGCCAGCAGCCATCCCGCCAGCGGACTAGCGGGAGTGGCAGATACGCAGTATTTT
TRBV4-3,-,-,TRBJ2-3,CASSPGAYTDTQYF,TGCGCCAGCAGCCCCGGGGCGTATACAGATACGCAGTATTTT
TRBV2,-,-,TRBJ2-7,CASSGGLGGEQYF,TGTGCCAGCAGTGGCGGTCTGGGGGGCGAGCAGTACTTC
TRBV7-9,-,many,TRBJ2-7,CASSLGAKTYEQYF,TGTGCCAGCAGCTTAGGGGCCAAAACCTACGAGCAGTACTTC
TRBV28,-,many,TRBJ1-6,CASSPPEGRGSPLHF,TGTGCCAGCAGTCCCCCGGAGGGGCGGGGTTCACCCCTCCACTTT
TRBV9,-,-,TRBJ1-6,CASSPAGGATSPLHF,TGTGCCAGCAGCCCGGCGGGGGGCGCGACTTCACCCCTCCACTTT
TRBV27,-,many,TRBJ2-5,CASRRKETQYF,TGTGCCAGCAGACGGAAAGAGACCCAGTACTTC
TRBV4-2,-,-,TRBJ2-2,CASSSQGRGAGELFF,TGTGCCAGCAGCTCCCAAGGTCGAGGTGCCGGGGAGCTGTTTTTT
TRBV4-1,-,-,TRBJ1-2,CASSQGPTGYGYTF,TGCGCCAGCAGCCAAGGGCCCACTGGCTATGGCTACACCTTC
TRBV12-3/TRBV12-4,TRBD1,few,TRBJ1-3,CASSRDRALSGNTIYF,TGTGCCAGCAGTAGGGACAGGGCTCTCTCTGGAAACACCATATATTTT
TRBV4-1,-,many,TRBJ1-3,CASSQDGRGASSGNTIYF,TGCGCCAGCAGCCAAGACGGAAGGGGGGCCAGCTCTGGAAACACCATATATTTT
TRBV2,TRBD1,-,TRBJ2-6,CASRRSRGLGANVLTF,TGTGCCAGCCGAAGGTCCAGGGGGCTTGGGGCCAACGTCCTGACTTTC
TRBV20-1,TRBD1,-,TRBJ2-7,CSALDRNAYEQYF,TGCAGTGCTCTGGACAGGAATGCTTACGAGCAGTACTTC
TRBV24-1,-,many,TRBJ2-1,CATSVTRESYNEQFF,TGTGCCACCAGTGTAACGCGGGAAAGCTACAATGAGCAGTTCTTC